Shown below are 20 T cell receptor beta chains from a single sample sequenced in a study of CD8+CD57+ T cells in acquired aplastic anemia. TCR beta VDJ combinations and CDR3 sequences were profiled from genomic DNA. TCRdb itself ran the reads through MiXCR, one entry per CDR3 protein. This sample has roughly 200,000 distinct CDR3 sequences, with about 60% found just once. Sequenced patients had shown CD8+CD57+ cell expansion by flow cytometry. Specimen: sorted CD4+, CD8+, or CD8+CD57+ T cells (not recorded which) from PBMCs. These receptors came from a human donor with aplastic anemia.

There are a few counts of this clonotype. The chain recombines TRBV2 with TRBJ1-5, with D possibly being TRBD1 (6 bases). Germline V gene data show CDR1 as SNHLY and CDR2 as FYNNEI. Trimming shortened V by 8 bases and J by 3 bases, and 11 bases separated the two germline ends. CDR3 length equals 13 residues. CDR3 amino acids: CASRGQFNQPQHF. CDR3 bases: TGTGCCAGCCGAGGACAGTTCAATCAGCCCCAGCATTTT.

V gene TRBV5-1 combines with J gene TRBJ2-3; 7 bases line up with TRBD2. V was pared by 1 base and J by 2 bases, with 7 bases of the junction left unmatched. There are 16 residues in the CDR3. CDR1 and CDR2 from the germline V gene are SGHRS and YFSETQ. Here the CDR3 reads CASSLWTRVDTDTQYF. In DNA form, the CDR3 reads TGCGCCAGCAGCTTGTGGACTAGGGTCGACACAGATACGCAGTATTTT. The full variable domain, with the rest looked up from reference TRBV5-1 and TRBJ2-3, is KAGVTQTPRYLIKTRGQQVTLSCSPISGHRSVSWYQQTPGQGLQFLFEYFSETQRNKGNFPGRFSGRQFSNSRSEMNVSTLELGDSALYLCASSLWTRVDTDTQYFGPGTRLTVL.

This rearrangement joins TRBV2 to TRBJ2-4; D unclear. Germline loops: CDR1 SNHLY, CDR2 FYNNEI. This CDR3 spans 13 amino acids. Trimming left V 0 bases short and J 15 bases short, with 15 bases between. DNA of the CDR3: TGTGCCAGCAGTGAAGCGAGTGCGTTGAGATGGTACTTC. This sequence encodes CASSEASALRWYF.

V usage is TRBV2 and J usage is TRBJ2-3; possibly TRBD1 or TRBD2 for D (5 bases each). Germline-derived CDR1 and CDR2 are SNHLY and FYNNEI. The length of the CDR3 is 15 residues. Trimming removed 8 bases from V and 0 bases from J, with 15 bases in between. The CDR3 coding sequence is TGTGCCAGCCTGTCCGGGACGGGAAGCACAGATACGCAGTATTTT. This gives the protein CASLSGTGSTDTQYF.

A few counts support this clonotype. The J gene is TRBJ2-7, the V gene TRBV7-9; D unresolved. There are 16 residues in the CDR3. CDR1 and CDR2 (germline): SEHNR, FQNEAQ (reference sequence). V dropped 0 bases and J dropped 1 base, with 13 bases sitting between them. The CDR3 spells CASSLADTMVSYEQYF. The CDR3 region has the DNA TGTGCCAGCAGCTTAGCCGACACAATGGTTTCCTACGAGCAGTACTTC.

The chain joins TRBV7-8 to TRBJ2-7; D perhaps matches TRBD1 (6 bases). CDR3 length equals 14 residues. Germline V gives CDR1 SGHVS, CDR2 FQNEAQ. Trimming removed 5 bases at V and 4 bases at J, with 15 bases between. CDR3 region: CASSPSDRQYEQYF. The CDR3 nucleotides read TGTGCCAGCAGCCCCTCGGACAGACAATACGAGCAGTACTTC.

This clonotype was seen a handful of times. The chain joins TRBV12-5 to TRBJ2-1; D uncertain. The ends were cut back, 4 bases at V and 0 bases at J, with 10 bases in the middle. The CDR3 runs to 15 residues. The V gene's germline CDR1 is LGHNT and CDR2 FRNRAP. The CDR3 protein is CASGSYMSSYNEQFF. The DNA for the CDR3 is TGTGCTAGTGGTTCCTATATGAGCTCCTACAATGAGCAGTTCTTC. The complete variable domain, with remaining parts taken from reference TRBV12-5 and TRBJ2-1, reads DARVTQTPRHKVTEMGQEVTMRCQPILGHNTVFWYRQTMMQGLELLAYFRNRAPLDDSGMPKDRFSAEMPDATLATLKIQPSEPRDSAVYFCASGSYMSSYNEQFFGPGTRLTVL.

A note on this clonotype: The conserved closing phenylalanine or tryptophan is absent in this CDR3, likely reflecting a read error. The genes are TRBV7-9 and TRBJ1-6, with 9 bases aligning to TRBD1. Unmatched junction bases numbered 7, after V lost 3 bases and J lost 10 bases. The CDR3 contains 15 residues. The germline V gene has CDR1 SEHNR and CDR2 FQNEAQ (reference sequence). The CDR3 sequence: CASSFGRGQGSPLHS. The CDR3 DNA reads as TGTGCCAGCAGCTTTGGTCGGGGACAGGGATCACCCCTCCACTCT.

Points on this clonotype: In this CDR3 the conserved last residue, phenylalanine or tryptophan, is missing, so a read error is likely. The J gene is TRBJ2-7, the V gene TRBV9; 7 bases fit TRBD2. Germline V gene lookup returns CDR1 SGDLS and CDR2 YYNGEE. The CDR3 sequence is 16 residues long. V was pared by 3 bases and J by 3 bases, with 12 bases of the junction left unmatched. CDR3 DNA: TGTGCCAGCAGCGGGGGTCCTAGCGGAGAACACTACGAGCAGTACTAC. Amino acid sequence: CASSGGPSGEHYEQYY.

The chain recombines TRBV6-2 or TRBV6-3 with TRBJ1-6; 7 positions agree with TRBD1. The germline V gene has CDR1 MNHEY and CDR2 SVGEGT. V lost 6 bases and J lost 9; bases outside the gene matches: 8. The CDR3 length is 14 residues. CDR3 protein: CASSDTGTASPLHF. Written as DNA, the CDR3 is TGTGCCAGCAGCGACACCGGGACAGCTTCACCCCTCCACTTT.

The rearrangement links TRBV20-1 to TRBJ2-3; D gene unclear. The V end was cut by 1 base, the J end by 4 bases, with 6 bases between. The CDR3 spans 12 residues. Germline V CDR1 and CDR2: DFQATT, SNEGSKA (reference sequence). CDR3 DNA: TGCAGTGCTAGAGCATCTTCAGATACGCAGTATTTT. The encoded protein is CSARASSDTQYF.

The rearrangement uses TRBV4-3 and TRBJ1-1; no clear D. With 0 bases removed from V and 0 bases from J, the gap between germline ends came to 8 bases. Germline CDR1 is LGHNA and CDR2 is YSLEER. The CDR3 loop spans 15 amino acids. The CDR3 loop is CASSQERSMNTEAFF. CDR3 coding DNA: TGCGCCAGCAGCCAAGAGAGGTCCATGAACACTGAAGCTTTCTTT.

The table lists this clonotype with a few counts. The chain joins TRBV7-2 to TRBJ1-6; D unresolved. In germline, CDR1 is SGHTA, CDR2 FQGNSA. Trimming shortened V by 2 bases and J by 10 bases, and 9 bases separated the two germline ends. This CDR3 is 13 amino acids long. The chain's CDR3 is CASSLSGYSPLHF. The CDR3 DNA follows: TGTGCCAGCAGCTTATCGGGGTACTCACCCCTCCACTTT. The full variable domain, rest sourced from reference TRBV7-2 and TRBJ1-6, is GAGVSQSPSNKVTEKGKDVELRCDPISGHTALYWYRQSLGQGLEFLIYFQGNSAPDKSGLPSDRFSAERTGGSVSTLTIQRTQQEDSAVYLCASSLSGYSPLHFGNGTRLTVT.

The chain has TRBV29-1 and TRBJ2-7; 10 nucleotides align to TRBD2. V lost 1 base to trimming and J lost 2 bases; unmatched junction nucleotides: 14. The CDR3 length is 18 residues. Germline-derived CDR1 and CDR2 are SQVTM and ANQGSEA. CDR3 amino acids: CSVEGRSGLAERTYEQYF. In DNA, the CDR3 is TGCAGCGTTGAAGGTCGGAGCGGACTAGCGGAAAGAACCTACGAGCAGTACTTC.

In DNA, the CDR3 is TGCAGTGCTAGGGCTAGCGGGAAGTCGGGGGAGCTGTTTTTT. It specifies CSARASGKSGELFF. The chain has TRBV20-1 and TRBJ2-2; 9 nucleotides agree with TRBD2. J gave up 8 bases and V 3 bases, and 7 bases lay outside the gene matches. CDR1 DFQATT and CDR2 SNEGSKA come from the germline V gene (reference sequence). The CDR3 contains 14 residues.

The chain links TRBV2 to TRBJ2-1; TRBD2 matches 14 bases. The CDR3 spans 17 residues. The V and J ends lost 10 bases and 1 base, in that order; junction bases with no gene match: 9. CDR1 and CDR2 (germline): SNHLY, FYNNEI. The CDR3 spells CATPTRLAGGSYNEQFF. The CDR3 DNA is TGTGCCACCCCAACCCGACTAGCGGGGGGGTCCTACAATGAGCAGTTCTTC.

The V gene is TRBV10-3, the J gene TRBJ2-3; 11 bases agree with TRBD2. This CDR3 contains 15 residues. After removal of 6 bases from V and 0 bases from J, the junction contained 2 bases not matched to a gene. Germline CDR1 is ENHRY and CDR2 is SYGVKD. In DNA form, the CDR3 reads TGTGCCATCAGACCTAGCGGGGGGAGCACAGATACGCAGTATTTT. Encoded protein: CAIRPSGGSTDTQYF.

This clonotype was recorded many times. The chain is built from TRBV10-3 and TRBJ1-5; D is undetermined. Germline CDR1 ENHRY, CDR2 SYGVKD. V lost 4 bases to trimming and J lost 0 bases, with 10 bases between them. The CDR3 runs to 15 residues. CDR3 loop: CAISGTADSNQPQHF. The CDR3 DNA follows: TGTGCCATCAGTGGGACGGCAGATAGCAATCAGCCCCAGCATTTT.

The V gene is TRBV7-9, the J gene TRBJ2-5, with TRBD2 matching over 7 bases. Germline V CDR1 and CDR2: SEHNR, FQNEAQ (reference sequence). Trimming took 5 bases from V and 2 from J; bases not matched to a gene: 8. The CDR3 sequence is 15 residues long. CDR3 sequence: CASSPNRGEQETQYF. DNA for the CDR3: TGTGCCAGCAGCCCGAACCGGGGGGAACAAGAGACCCAGTACTTC.

The chain recombines TRBV19 with TRBJ2-7; a weak D match, TRBD2 (6 bases). This CDR3 comprises 15 residues. Germline V gene data show CDR1 as LNHDA and CDR2 as SQIVND (reference sequence). V lost 6 bases and J 3 bases, leaving 18 bases between the germline ends. CDR3 protein: CASSTGSGRYYEQYF. Here the CDR3 DNA reads TGTGCCAGTAGCACCGGCAGCGGGCGCTACTACGAGCAGTACTTC. Full variable domain (outside the CDR3, taken from reference TRBV19 and TRBJ2-7): DGGITQSPKYLFRKEGQNVTLSCEQNLNHDAMYWYRQDPGQGLRLIYYSQIVNDFQKGDIAEGYSVSREKKESFPLTVTSAQKNPTAFYLCASSTGSGRYYEQYFGPGTRLTVT.